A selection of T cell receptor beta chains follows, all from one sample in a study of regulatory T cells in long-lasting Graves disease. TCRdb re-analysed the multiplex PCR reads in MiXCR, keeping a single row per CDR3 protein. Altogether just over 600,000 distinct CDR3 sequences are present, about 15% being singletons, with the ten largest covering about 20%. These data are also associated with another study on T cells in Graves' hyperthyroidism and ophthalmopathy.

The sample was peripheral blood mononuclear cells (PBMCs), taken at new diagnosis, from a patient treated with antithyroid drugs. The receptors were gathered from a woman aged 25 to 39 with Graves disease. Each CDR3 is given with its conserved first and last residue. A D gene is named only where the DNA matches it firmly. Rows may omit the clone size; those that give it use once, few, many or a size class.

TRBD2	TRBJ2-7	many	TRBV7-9	TGTGCCAGCAGCTTAGTAACTAGCGGGAGTCCATCCTACGAGCAGTACTTC	CASSLVTSGSPSYEQYF
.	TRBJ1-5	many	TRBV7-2	TGTGCCAGCAGCTTTCCATATAGCAATCAGCCCCAGCATTTT	CASSFPYSNQPQHF
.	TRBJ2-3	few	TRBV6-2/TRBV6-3	TGTGCCAGCAGGGCGCTACTCGATTCTATCACAGATACGCAGTATTTT	CASRALLDSITDTQYF
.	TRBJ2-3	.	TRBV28	TGTGCCAGCAGCACATGGGGGGGCGGAATCACAGATACGCAGTATTTT	CASSTWGGGITDTQYF
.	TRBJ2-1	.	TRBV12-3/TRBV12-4	TGTGCCAGCACTCAGGGAAATCATGAGCAGTTCTTC	CASTQGNHEQFF
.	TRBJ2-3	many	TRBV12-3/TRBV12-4	TGTGCCAGCAGTTTAATGACTTACACCTTCTCGAGCACAGATACGCAGTATTTT	CASSLMTYTFSSTDTQYF
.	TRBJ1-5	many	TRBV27	TGTGCCTCGGGGGGTTTGGGCAATCAGCCCCAGCATTTT	CASGGLGNQPQHF
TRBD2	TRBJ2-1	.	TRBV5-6	TGTGCCAGCAGCGATGGGTTGAGACTAGCGGTAAATGAGCAGTTCTTC	CASSDGLRLAVNEQFF
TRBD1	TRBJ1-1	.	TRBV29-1	TGCAGCGTTGACAGACAGGGAGGGAGTGAAGCTTTCTTT	CSVDRQGGSEAFF
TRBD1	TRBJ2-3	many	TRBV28	TGTGCCAGCAGTCCCAACACAGGGGGCACAGATACGCAGTATTTT	CASSPNTGGTDTQYF
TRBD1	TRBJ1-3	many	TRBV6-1	TGTGCCAGCAGTGTCATCGGACAGGGCGTGAACACCATATATTTT	CASSVIGQGVNTIYF
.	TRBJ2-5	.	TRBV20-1	TGCAGTGCTAGAAGGGGCCGCAGGGCGGGGGAGACCCAGTACTTC	CSARRGRRAGETQYF
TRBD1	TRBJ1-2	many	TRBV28	TGTGCCAGCAGTCAACCCACAGGGGGGTTTGGCTACACCTTC	CASSQPTGGFGYTF
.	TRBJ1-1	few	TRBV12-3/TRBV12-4	TGTGCCAGCAGACGACAGGTTGTCAACACTGAAGCTTTCTTT	CASRRQVVNTEAFF
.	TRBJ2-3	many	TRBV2	TGTGCCAGCATCGGGGGAGGTGGGGTTACGCAGTATTTT	CASIGGGGVTQYF
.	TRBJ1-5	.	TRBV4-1	TGCGCCAGCAGCCAAGAGGGGATACGGGGGCCAGATCAGCCCCAGCATTTT	CASSQEGIRGPDQPQHF
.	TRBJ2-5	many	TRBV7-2	TGTGCCAGCAGCTTTGTAACCGGCTGGTCCCCAGAGACCCAGTACTTC	CASSFVTGWSPETQYF
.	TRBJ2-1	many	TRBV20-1	TGCAGTGCGACTGCCTTAGCGGTGACCATCAATGAGCAGTTCTTC	CSATALAVTINEQFF
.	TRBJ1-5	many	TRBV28	TGTGCCACCCTAGGCTCCCCACGCAATCAGCCCCAGCATTTT	CATLGSPRNQPQHF
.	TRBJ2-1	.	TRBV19	TGTGCCACTAGACCACGGGACATAATCGATGAGCAGTTCTTC	CATRPRDIIDEQFF
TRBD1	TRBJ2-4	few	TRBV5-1	TGCGCCAGCAGCTTGGCAGTACAGGGGTCTGACATTCAGTACTTC	CASSLAVQGSDIQYF
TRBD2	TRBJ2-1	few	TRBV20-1	TGCAGTGCGGTGGTGGGACTATCCTACAATGAGCAGTTCTTC	CSAVVGLSYNEQFF
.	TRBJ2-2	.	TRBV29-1	TGCAGCGTTGAACCAGGGAACGGGGAGCTGTTTTTT	CSVEPGNGELFF
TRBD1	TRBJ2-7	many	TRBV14	TGTGCCAGCAGCCAACAGACAGGGACCTACGAGCAGTACTTC	CASSQQTGTYEQYF
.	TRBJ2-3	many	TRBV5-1	TGCGCCAGCAGCCCACAAGGTCGACAGAGCACAGATACGCAGTATTTT	CASSPQGRQSTDTQYF
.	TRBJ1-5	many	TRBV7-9	TGTGCCAGCAGCTTTCTGGAGGGCAATCAGCCCCAGCATTTT	CASSFLEGNQPQHF
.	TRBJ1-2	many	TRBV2	TGTGCCAGCACTACTGGACACCTGGGATACTATGGCTACACCTTC	CASTTGHLGYYGYTF
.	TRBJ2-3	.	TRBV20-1	TGCAGTGCTAGGATCCTAGCGACCAGAGATACGCAGTATTTT	CSARILATRDTQYF
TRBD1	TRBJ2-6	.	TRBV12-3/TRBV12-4	TGTGCCAGCAGTTTGGGCGACAGGGGGAGCTCTGGGGCCAACGTCCTGACTTTC	CASSLGDRGSSGANVLTF
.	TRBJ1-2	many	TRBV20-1	TGCAGTGCGTCAACCGGGGGGTACTATGGCTACACCTTC	CSASTGGYYGYTF
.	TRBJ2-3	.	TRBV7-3	TGTGCCAGCAGACTAGGAGTTGGCACAGATACGCAGTATTTT	CASRLGVGTDTQYF
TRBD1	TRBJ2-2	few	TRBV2	TGTGCCAGCAGTGAGACAGGGGCGGACACCGGGGAGCTGTTTTTT	CASSETGADTGELFF
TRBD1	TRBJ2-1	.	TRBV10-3	TGTGCCATCAGTGAGTCCGGGACAGGGGCTGGCAATGAGCAGTTCTTC	CAISESGTGAGNEQFF
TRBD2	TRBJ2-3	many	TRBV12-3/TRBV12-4	TGTGCCAGCAGTTTGTTCGGGACTAGCGGCCCAGGGGGCACAGATACGCAGTATTTT	CASSLFGTSGPGGTDTQYF